Each of the 17 T cell receptor beta chains below was sequenced from the same sample in a study of neurological immune-mediated disorders. One entry per CDR3 protein, called by TCRdb with MiXCR from the 5' RACE reads. The table shows tens of thousands of distinct CDR3 sequences, with roughly 2.5% occurring only once. The sample comprised PBMCs. The receptors derive from a man between 45 and 60 years old with multiple sclerosis.

This clonotype was seen many times. This rearrangement joins TRBV29-1 to TRBJ2-3; D may match TRBD1 or TRBD2 (5 bases each). Trimming left V 4 bases short and J 5 bases short, with 22 bases between. The CDR3 contains 16 residues. CDR1 SQVTM and CDR2 ANQGSEA come from the germline V gene. The CDR3 here is CSVAGVNWGFGDTQYF. The CDR3 DNA sequence: TGCAGCGTTGCCGGCGTTAACTGGGGGTTCGGAGATACGCAGTATTTT.

This clonotype occurred many times. This chain links TRBV6-5 with TRBJ2-3; no reliable D call. Trimming cost V 6 bases and J 6 bases, with 10 bases left between them. Germline-derived CDR1 and CDR2 are MNHEY and SVGAGI. The CDR3 is 12 residues long. In DNA form, the CDR3 reads TGTGCCAGCAGCTCTCCCCCGGATACGCAGTATTTT. Translated, it gives CASSSPPDTQYF.

This clonotype was observed many times. The rearrangement links TRBV5-1 to TRBJ2-2, with D unresolved. The CDR3 covers 17 residues. V was cut by 0 bases and J by 0 bases, with 12 bases left in between. Germline loops: CDR1 SGHRS, CDR2 YFSETQ. This CDR3 is CASSLVVGISNTGELFF. Here the CDR3 DNA reads TGCGCCAGCAGCTTGGTCGTCGGCATTTCGAACACCGGGGAGCTGTTTTTT.

This clonotype was seen repeatedly, ten times or more. The CDR3, as DNA: TGTGCCAGCAGCCCCCTGGACAGATTTGAGACCGGGGAGCTGTTTTTT. Residues: CASSPLDRFETGELFF. The chain employs TRBV5-5 and TRBJ2-2, with D perhaps matching TRBD1 (6 bases). The V end was cut by 4 bases, the J end by 5 bases, with 18 bases between. Germline V gene data show CDR1 as SGHKS and CDR2 as YYEKEE (reference sequence). CDR3 length equals 16 residues.

This clonotype was counted a few times. A read error may be the cause here, since a much bigger clone is one base away. The J gene is TRBJ1-5, the V gene TRBV12-3 or TRBV12-4; D is undetermined. This CDR3 has 12 amino acids. DNA of the CDR3: TGTGCCAGCAGTCCTATCCCCCAGCCCCAGAATTTT. Encoded protein: CASSPIPQPQNF.

This clonotype was detected many times. The rearrangement uses TRBV12-3 or TRBV12-4 and TRBJ1-6; the D gene is possibly TRBD1 (5 bases). This CDR3 has 14 residues. Trimming shortened V by 5 bases and J by 7 bases, and 12 bases separated the two germline ends. CDR3 coding DNA: TGTGCCAGCAGTCCGGGACTGGGGAATTCACCCCTCCACTTT. It yields the protein CASSPGLGNSPLHF.

This clonotype has ten or more counts. The chain joins TRBV5-1 to TRBJ2-1; a possible D gene is TRBD2 (5 bases). Germline lookup yields CDR1 SGHRS and CDR2 YFSETQ. The CDR3 covers 15 residues. The V and J ends lost 1 base and 7 bases respectively, with 15 bases between them. CDR3 amino acids: CASSLTTTAANEQFF. CDR3 DNA sequence: TGCGCCAGCAGCTTGACTACAACAGCGGCGAATGAGCAGTTCTTC. Combining the CDR3 with reference TRBV5-1 and TRBJ2-1 gives the whole variable domain KAGVTQTPRYLIKTRGQQVTLSCSPISGHRSVSWYQQTPGQGLQFLFEYFSETQRNKGNFPGRFSGRQFSNSRSEMNVSTLELGDSALYLCASSLTTTAANEQFFGPGTRLTVL.

In its sample, this clonotype is medium-sized (0.01 to 0.1%). The V and J genes are TRBV7-6 and TRBJ2-1; D may correspond to TRBD1 or TRBD2 (5 bases each). V gave up 0 bases and J gave up 0 bases, with 9 bases separating them. The CDR3 sequence is 16 residues long. CDR1 SGHVS and CDR2 FNYEAQ come from the germline V gene. The CDR3 coding sequence is TGTGCCAGCAGCTTAGCATGGGGGATCTCCTACAATGAGCAGTTCTTC. This encodes CASSLAWGISYNEQFF.

This clonotype was observed many times. V is TRBV20-1 and J is TRBJ2-1; weak D call: TRBD2 (6 bases). CDR3 length equals 17 residues. Per the germline V gene, CDR1 is DFQATT and CDR2 is SNEGSKA (reference sequence). The V end lost 2 bases, the J end lost 0 bases, and 17 bases lay between the germline ends. The CDR3 sequence: CSARHRLDLSSYNEQFF. The CDR3 region has the DNA TGCAGTGCTAGACACCGACTAGACCTTAGCTCCTACAATGAGCAGTTCTTC.

This clonotype was counted ten times or more. This sequence joins TRBV7-9 and TRBJ1-2; 12 bases fit TRBD1. CDR1 is SEHNR, CDR2 FQNEAQ, per germline (reference sequence). This CDR3 spans 15 amino acids. The junction had 7 bases not matched to a gene; V was cut back by 5 bases and J by 6 bases. CDR3 sequence: CASSVGQGAIHGYTF. CDR3 DNA sequence: TGTGCCAGCAGCGTGGGACAGGGGGCTATCCATGGCTACACCTTC.

This clonotype was detected ten times or more. V is TRBV7-6 and J is TRBJ2-5, with a possible D match to TRBD1 (6 bases). Germline CDR1 reads SGHVS; CDR2 reads FNYEAQ. The V end lost 7 bases, the J end lost 0 bases, and 15 bases lay between the germline ends. This CDR3 is 15 amino acids long. The CDR3 bases are TGTGCCAGCACCACTGGACAGACAAACCAAGAGACCCAGTACTTC. The encoded protein is CASTTGQTNQETQYF.

Many counts were recorded for this clonotype. The chain has TRBV28 and TRBJ1-4, with no clear D. CDR1 and CDR2 from the germline V gene are MDHEN and SYDVKM. CDR3 size: 15 residues. The germline V and J ends were trimmed by 6 bases and 4 bases, with 15 bases remaining between them. The CDR3 bases are TGTGCCAGCAGCCTTGGACGGACCCTTAATGAAAAACTGTTTTTT. Its translation is CASSLGRTLNEKLFF.

This clonotype is termed medium-sized. This rearrangement joins TRBV5-1 to TRBJ2-5; D is uncertain. Germline V CDR1 and CDR2: SGHRS, YFSETQ. Trimming took off 0 bases at V and 5 bases at J, with 2 bases between the two ends. The CDR3 is 11 amino acids. In nucleotides, the CDR3 is TGCGCCAGCAGCTTGGAGGAGACCCAGTACTTC. It yields the protein CASSLEETQYF.

This clonotype showed up many times. The CDR3 nucleotides read TGTGCCAGCAGCCAAGATAGAGGGAGGTCGGGTGGTGGCTACACCTTC. Protein sequence: CASSQDRGRSGGGYTF. The genes are TRBV3-1 and TRBJ1-2, with D unclear. The CDR3 sequence is 16 residues long. CDR1 is LGHDT and CDR2 is YNNKEL in the germline V gene (reference sequence). Trimming cost V 0 bases and J 7 bases, with 18 bases left between them. The full variable domain, in which reference TRBV3-1 and TRBJ1-2 provide the parts outside the CDR3, is DTAVSQTPKYLVTQMGNDKSIKCEQNLGHDTMYWYKQDSKKFLKIMFSYNNKELIINETVPNRFSPKSPDKAHLNLHINSLELGDSAVYFCASSQDRGRSGGGYTFGSGTRLTVV.

This clonotype appeared many times. This chain links TRBV29-1 with TRBJ2-1; D remains unclear. The V end was cut by 8 bases, the J end by 5 bases, with 19 bases between. The CDR3 contains 14 residues. Germline lookup yields CDR1 SQVTM and CDR2 ANQGSEA. The CDR3 DNA is TGCAGCACGAGAAGCACGCTCAGCAACAATGAGCAGTTCTTC. Residues: CSTRSTLSNNEQFF.

This rearrangement joins TRBV18 to TRBJ1-5; D gene ambiguous. Looked up from germline, CDR1 is KGHSH and CDR2 is LQKENI. V shed 3 bases and J shed 9 bases, with 12 bases lying between them. CDR3 length: 13 amino acids. The CDR3 reads CASSPEVVSPQHF. The CDR3 DNA sequence: TGTGCCAGCTCACCCGAAGTGGTATCGCCCCAGCATTTT.

This clonotype was recorded at least ten times. The chain employs TRBV6-2 or TRBV6-3 and TRBJ1-3; weak D call: TRBD1 (5 bases). From germline, CDR1 is MNHEY and CDR2 SVGEGT. Trimming took off 5 bases at V and 4 bases at J, with 12 bases between the two ends. The CDR3 length is 14 residues. CDR3: CASSTGTGGNTIYF. For the CDR3, the DNA is TGTGCCAGCAGTACCGGGACTGGAGGAAACACCATATATTTT.